A single sample is the source of the 27 T cell receptor beta chains below, sequenced in a study of shared clonotypes between healthy human individuals. Profiling relied on immunoSEQ multiplex PCR, and the TCRdb table lists in-frame clones only, not all of them. The table lists roughly 2,500,000 clones, over 85% of them singletons. Source material: naive CD4+ T cells from PBMCs. Subset defined: CD45RA+ positively selected. The source of these receptors is a man younger than 35 in good health. Some clones in this sample may be carry-over from other donors' samples.

This chain connects TRBV7-3 to TRBJ2-5, with TRBD2 matching 13 bases. Per germline, CDR1 SGHTA and CDR2 FQGTGA. V gave up 5 bases and J gave up 3 bases; unmatched junction bases: 6. The CDR3 extends over 16 amino acids. CDR3 sequence (DNA): TGTGCCAGCAGCCTGTACGGGACTAGCGGGGAAGAGACCCAGTACTTC. It codes for CASSLYGTSGEETQYF. Full variable domain (outside the CDR3, taken from reference TRBV7-3 and TRBJ2-5): GAGVSQTPSNKVTEKGKYVELRCDPISGHTALYWYRQSLGQGPEFLIYFQGTGAADDSGLPNDRFFAVRPEGSVSTLKIQRTERGDSAVYLCASSLYGTSGEETQYFGPGTRLLVL.

The gene calls are TRBV10-3 and TRBJ2-2, with a weak D call TRBD1 (6 bases). The CDR3 length is 14 residues. Trimming removed 8 bases at V and 1 base at J, with 11 bases between. CDR1 and CDR2 (germline): ENHRY, SYGVKD. CDR3 bases: TGTGCCATCGAGCCGGGACAGAACACCGGGGAGCTGTTTTTT. The encoded protein is CAIEPGQNTGELFF.

Turning to this clone: Other DNA sequences in this sample translate to the same CDR3. CDR3 region: CASSYLGSGDTQYF. CDR3 in DNA: TGTGCCAGCAGTTACTTGGGCTCGGGGGATACGCAGTATTTT. The chain employs TRBV6-5 and TRBJ2-3; a weak D match, TRBD2 (5 bases). V gave up 1 base and J gave up 6 bases, with 11 bases separating them. Germline assignment: CDR1 MNHEY and CDR2 SVGAGI. The CDR3 totals 14 residues.

J is TRBJ2-3 and V is TRBV18, with a tentative D call TRBD1 (6 bases). V was pared by 5 bases and J by 3 bases, with 12 bases between. CDR3 size: 14 residues. Germline CDR1 KGHSH, CDR2 LQKENI. This chain's CDR3 is CASSEWTATDTQYF. The CDR3 DNA reads as TGTGCCAGCTCAGAATGGACAGCTACAGATACGCAGTATTTT.

V and J are TRBV4-2 and TRBJ2-5; possibly TRBD2 for D (5 bases). The J call may be wrong; the DNA end is better matched by TRBJ2-7. Germline V gene lookup returns CDR1 LGHNA and CDR2 YNFKEQ. The CDR3 contains 14 residues. The CDR3 protein is CASSSRRDSYEQYF. The CDR3 DNA reads as TGTGCCAGCAGCTCTCGACGGGACTCCTACGAGCAGTACTTC.

This clone was counted a single time. V gene TRBV2 combines with J gene TRBJ2-2; 9 positions agree with TRBD2. The germline gives CDR1 SNHLY, CDR2 FYNNEI. The V segment lost 3 bases and the J segment 6 bases; nucleotides outside the gene matches: 11. CDR3 length: 17 amino acids. CDR3 DNA sequence: TGTGCCAGCAGTGATGGCCTAGCGGGATTTGGCGCCGGGGAGCTGTTTTTT. Protein product: CASSDGLAGFGAGELFF.

This chain uses TRBV18 with TRBJ1-1, with 8 bases identical to TRBD1. Germline V gene sequence: CDR1 KGHSH, CDR2 LQKENI. V was pared by 6 bases and J by 9 bases, with 3 bases of the junction left unmatched. The CDR3 consists of 11 residues. CDR3: CASSDREKAFF. In nucleotides, the CDR3 is TGTGCCAGCTCGGACAGGGAAAAAGCTTTCTTT.

This chain joins TRBV7-9 and TRBJ2-5, with D possibly matching TRBD2 (6 bases). Trimming pared 3 bases from V and 2 bases from J, leaving 10 bases between. This CDR3 region has 14 residues. CDR1 SEHNR and CDR2 FQNEAQ come from the germline V gene (reference sequence). The CDR3, as DNA: TGTGCCAGCAGCTTTTTCCGGGGGCAAGAGACCCAGTACTTC. Residues: CASSFFRGQETQYF.

This clone was seen a single time. The chain couples TRBV2 to TRBJ2-1; no clear D. The V gene lost 6 bases and the J gene lost 10 bases, with 10 bases spanning the gap. CDR1 is SNHLY and CDR2 is FYNNEI in the germline V gene. The CDR3 is made up of 11 amino acids. CDR3 amino acids: CASRNYGEQFF. DNA for the CDR3: TGTGCCAGCAGGAACTATGGGGAGCAGTTCTTC. Using reference TRBV2 and TRBJ2-1 for the parts outside the CDR3, the full variable domain is EPEVTQTPSHQVTQMGQEVILRCVPISNHLYFYWYRQILGQKVEFLVSFYNNEISEKSEIFDDQFSVERPDGSNFTLKIRSTKLEDSAMYFCASRNYGEQFFGPGTRLTVL.

The chain carries TRBV2 and TRBJ1-6; unclear D gene. V lost 6 bases, J lost 9 bases, and 6 bases lay in between. The germline gives CDR1 SNHLY, CDR2 FYNNEI. There are 11 residues in the CDR3. CDR3 protein: CASSEFSPLHF. CDR3 bases: TGTGCCAGCAGCGAGTTTTCACCCCTCCACTTT.

The genes are TRBV19 and TRBJ2-3; D is unresolved. Deletions cut 7 bases from V and 1 base from J, with 15 bases between. This CDR3 has 15 amino acids. Germline V gene data show CDR1 as LNHDA and CDR2 as SQIVND (reference sequence). DNA for the CDR3: TGTGCCAGTAACATGGGGTTGGATGGCACAGATACGCAGTATTTT. Translating it yields CASNMGLDGTDTQYF.

The CDR3 nucleotides read TGTGCCAGCAGCTCCACAGGGGTCGGCGCCGGGGAGCTGTTTTTT. It yields the protein CASSSTGVGAGELFF. The chain recombines TRBV11-3 with TRBJ2-2; 7 positions agree with TRBD1. The CDR3 extends over 15 amino acids. CDR1 is SGHNT and CDR2 is YENEEA in the germline V gene. Trimming took 4 bases from V and 6 from J; bases not matched to a gene: 8.

The chain has TRBV27 and TRBJ2-5; TRBD1 matches 8 bases. The germline CDR1 and CDR2 sequences are MNHEY and SMNVEV (reference sequence). The CDR3 spans 12 residues. The V segment lost 6 bases and the J segment 7 bases; nucleotides outside the gene matches: 4. CDR3 residues: CASSSQGATQYF. The CDR3 bases are TGTGCCAGCAGCTCCCAGGGGGCGACCCAGTACTTC.

The rearrangement joins TRBV18 to TRBJ1-1; maybe TRBD1 (5 bases). This CDR3 region has 13 residues. Trimming shortened V by 5 bases and J by 1 base, and 8 bases separated the two germline ends. Germline CDR1 and CDR2: KGHSH and LQKENI. CDR3 sequence (DNA): TGTGCCAGCTCAATCGGACAGAACACTGAAGCTTTCTTT. Translating gives CASSIGQNTEAFF.

Concerning this clone itself: This sample includes further DNA sequences coding for the same CDR3. This chain connects TRBV28 to TRBJ2-5; 10 bases are a match to TRBD2. Germline CDR1 and CDR2: MDHEN and SYDVKM. The V segment lost 2 bases and the J segment 4 bases; nucleotides outside the gene matches: 4. This CDR3 has 15 amino acids. CDR3 DNA: TGTGCCAGCAGTTTAGGGCTAGCGGGAGTAGAGACCCAGTACTTC. This codes for CASSLGLAGVETQYF. Looking up the rest from reference TRBV28 and TRBJ2-5 gives the full variable domain: DVKVTQSSRYLVKRTGEKVFLECVQDMDHENMFWYRQDPGLGLRLIYFSYDVKMKEKGDIPEGYSVSREKKERFSLILESASTNQTSMYLCASSLGLAGVETQYFGPGTRLLVL.

Notes on this clone: This specimen includes other DNA sequences encoding the same CDR3. This chain connects TRBV4-2 to TRBJ2-3, with 14 bases aligning to TRBD2. Losses at the gene ends were 4 bases for V and 5 bases for J; bases not matched to a gene: 2. This CDR3 region has 15 residues. The germline V gene has CDR1 LGHNA and CDR2 YNFKEQ. CDR3 residues: CASSPGTSGRDTQYF. In DNA form, the CDR3 reads TGTGCCAGCAGCCCCGGGACTAGCGGGAGAGATACGCAGTATTTT.

This clone was detected once. The chain recombines TRBV5-1 with TRBJ2-3; D call uncertain. The germline CDR1 and CDR2 sequences are SGHRS and YFSETQ. The V and J ends lost 0 bases and 7 bases respectively, with 6 bases between them. This CDR3 spans 12 amino acids. The CDR3 spells CASSLEGNTQYF. CDR3 coding DNA: TGCGCCAGCAGCTTGGAGGGAAATACGCAGTATTTT. Full variable domain (rest looked up from reference TRBV5-1 and TRBJ2-3): KAGVTQTPRYLIKTRGQQVTLSCSPISGHRSVSWYQQTPGQGLQFLFEYFSETQRNKGNFPGRFSGRQFSNSRSEMNVSTLELGDSALYLCASSLEGNTQYFGPGTRLTVL.

V usage is TRBV7-9 and J usage is TRBJ1-2; perhaps TRBD1 as D (5 bases). The V end lost 5 bases, the J end lost 8 bases, and 24 bases lay between the germline ends. Per germline, CDR1 SEHNR and CDR2 FQNEAQ (reference sequence). The CDR3 extends over 16 amino acids. The CDR3 region is CASSESAGTARKGYTF. The CDR3 DNA sequence: TGTGCCAGCAGCGAAAGCGCGGGGACTGCTCGAAAGGGCTACACCTTC.

The V gene is TRBV14, the J gene TRBJ2-5, with 7 bases lining up with TRBD2. The CDR3 consists of 12 residues. Trimming took 2 bases from V and 13 from J; bases not matched to a gene: 7. Germline V CDR1 and CDR2: SGHDN, FVKESK. CDR3 region: CASSQSGTGTYF. CDR3 DNA: TGTGCCAGCAGCCAAAGCGGGACGGGAACGTACTTC.

A note on this clone: The sample carries other DNA sequences with the same CDR3. This sequence joins TRBV5-1 and TRBJ2-2; 9 nucleotides line up with TRBD1. V lost 4 bases to trimming and J lost 5 bases; unmatched junction nucleotides: 3. The CDR3 consists of 14 residues. CDR1 SGHRS and CDR2 YFSETQ come from the germline V gene. The CDR3 DNA is TGCGCCAGCAGCCCACAGGGGGCTACCGGGGAGCTGTTTTTT. It yields the protein CASSPQGATGELFF.

To note about this clone: The germline gene is not matched at one end of the junction; a read error may be the cause. The J gene is TRBJ2-3, the V gene TRBV18; D is perhaps TRBD1 or TRBD2 (5 bases each). From germline, CDR1 is KGHSH and CDR2 LQKENI. The CDR3 sequence is 13 residues long. CDR3 in amino acids: CASSPLGADTQYF. The CDR3 region has the DNA TGTGCCAGCTCCCCACTGGGGGCAGATACGCAGTATTTT. Combining the CDR3 with reference TRBV18 and TRBJ2-3 gives the whole variable domain NAGVMQNPRHLVRRRGQEARLRCSPMKGHSHVYWYRQLPEEGLKFMVYLQKENIIDESGMPKERFSAEFPKEGPSILRIQQVVRGDSAAYFCASSPLGADTQYFGPGTRLTVL.

The CDR3 spells CASSFGLAGAAGELFF. The CDR3 DNA follows: TGCGCCAGCAGCTTCGGTCTAGCGGGAGCGGCCGGGGAGCTGTTTTTT. The J gene is TRBJ2-2, the V gene TRBV5-1; 10 bases line up with TRBD2. Germline CDR1 and CDR2: SGHRS and YFSETQ. The V and J ends lost 2 bases and 6 bases, in that order; junction bases with no gene match: 7. This CDR3 is 16 amino acids long.

This chain links TRBV2 with TRBJ2-7, with D tentatively TRBD1 or TRBD2 (5 bases each). Trimming took 7 bases from V and 0 from J, leaving 13 bases between them. The CDR3 sequence is 14 residues long. Germline V lookup: CDR1 SNHLY, CDR2 FYNNEI. The CDR3 bases are TGTGCCAGCACGTTTCAGGGAGTCTCCTACGAGCAGTACTTC. It codes for CASTFQGVSYEQYF. The full variable domain, its missing parts supplied by reference TRBV2 and TRBJ2-7, is EPEVTQTPSHQVTQMGQEVILRCVPISNHLYFYWYRQILGQKVEFLVSFYNNEISEKSEIFDDQFSVERPDGSNFTLKIRSTKLEDSAMYFCASTFQGVSYEQYFGPGTRLTVT.

J is TRBJ2-1 and V is TRBV2; tentatively, D is TRBD1 (6 bases). Trimming took off 6 bases at V and 3 bases at J, with 12 bases between the two ends. The CDR3 totals 14 residues. CDR1 SNHLY and CDR2 FYNNEI come from the germline V gene. This CDR3 reads CASRGDRNYNEQFF. As DNA, the CDR3 is TGTGCCAGCAGGGGCGACAGGAACTACAATGAGCAGTTCTTC. Full variable domain (remainder filled in from reference TRBV2 and TRBJ2-1): EPEVTQTPSHQVTQMGQEVILRCVPISNHLYFYWYRQILGQKVEFLVSFYNNEISEKSEIFDDQFSVERPDGSNFTLKIRSTKLEDSAMYFCASRGDRNYNEQFFGPGTRLTVL.

This clone was seen a single time. The same CDR3 arises from other DNA sequences in this sample as well. The rearrangement joins TRBV28 to TRBJ1-4; a possible D gene is TRBD1 (5 bases). This CDR3 is built from 15 residues. Trimming took 3 bases from V and 0 from J, leaving 8 bases between them. Germline CDR1 is MDHEN and CDR2 is SYDVKM. CDR3 sequence reads: CASSFGGATNEKLFF. CDR3 sequence (DNA): TGTGCCAGCAGTTTTGGGGGTGCAACTAATGAAAAACTGTTTTTT.

This chain uses TRBV6-5 with TRBJ2-7, with D uncertain. V lost 0 bases and J lost 0, with 9 bases in between. Germline-derived CDR1 and CDR2 are MNHEY and SVGAGI. This CDR3 spans 15 amino acids. The CDR3 loop reads CASSYSPTSSYEQYF. CDR3 bases: TGTGCCAGCAGTTACTCTCCTACTTCCTCCTACGAGCAGTACTTC.

The gene calls are TRBV5-4 and TRBJ2-3, with TRBD2 matching over 8 bases. This CDR3 has 16 amino acids. Germline-derived CDR1 and CDR2 are SGHNT and YYREEE (reference sequence). With V trimmed by 2 bases and J by 5 bases, 10 bases remained unmatched. In nucleotides, the CDR3 is TGTGCCAGCAGCTTAGGTCTAGCGGGTCCTGGAGATACGCAGTATTTT. This sequence encodes CASSLGLAGPGDTQYF. Combining the CDR3 with reference TRBV5-4 and TRBJ2-3 gives the whole variable domain ETGVTQSPTHLIKTRGQQVTLRCSSQSGHNTVSWYQQALGQGPQFIFQYYREEENGRGNFPPRFSGLQFPNYSSELNVNALELDDSALYLCASSLGLAGPGDTQYFGPGTRLTVL.